The 13 T cell receptor beta chains below were found in one sample sequenced in a study of Graves' ophthalmopathy and Graves' hyperthyroidism. The sequenced template was RNA, covering the TCR beta CDR3 region. The library came from an HTBI-primed first-round RT-PCR and a second-round multiplex PCR. TCRdb ran MiXCR on the multiplex PCR reads and lists one entry per CDR3 protein. The sample holds 300,000 to 500,000 distinct CDR3 sequences, less than 20% seen once. The source material was peripheral blood. The receptor set was obtained from a woman aged 18-30 years with stable Graves' hyperthyroidism.

This clonotype has a handful of counts. V and J are TRBV29-1 and TRBJ2-3; TRBD1 is a possible D gene (6 bases). The germline V and J ends were trimmed by 3 bases and 5 bases, with 18 bases remaining between them. Germline values: CDR1 SQVTM, CDR2 ANQGSEA. This CDR3 has 15 amino acids. Here the CDR3 reads CSVERRAGVKDTQYF. Here the CDR3 DNA reads TGCAGCGTTGAGCGCAGGGCAGGGGTAAAAGATACGCAGTATTTT.

The rearrangement uses TRBV18 and TRBJ1-1; 12 nucleotides align to TRBD1. The CDR3 has 16 residues. The J segment lost 10 bases and the V segment lost 0 bases, leaving 9 bases of the junction unmatched. Looked up from germline, CDR1 is KGHSH and CDR2 is LQKENI. For the CDR3, the DNA is TGTGCCAGCTCACCACCGCCGGGACAGGGGGCACTGGGAGCTTTCTTT. Its translation is CASSPPPGQGALGAFF.

This clonotype was picked up many times. The chain uses TRBV6-6 and TRBJ1-1, with a tentative D call TRBD1 (6 bases). V lost 6 bases and J 0 bases, leaving 8 bases between the germline ends. Germline CDR1 MNHNY, CDR2 SVGAGI (reference sequence). The CDR3 is 13 residues long. In DNA, the CDR3 is TGTGCCAGCAGGCACAGGGTGAACACTGAAGCTTTCTTT. It translates to CASRHRVNTEAFF.

This clonotype was recorded a few times. The chain is built from TRBV5-4 and TRBJ1-3; 8 bases map to TRBD1. V was clipped by 3 bases and J by 2 bases; unmatched bases: 4. The CDR3 totals 15 residues. Per germline, CDR1 SGHNT and CDR2 YYREEE (reference sequence). The CDR3 is CASSSDRGTGNTIYF. The CDR3 region has the DNA TGTGCCAGCAGCTCAGACAGGGGAACTGGAAACACCATATATTTT. Drawing the rest from reference TRBV5-4 and TRBJ1-3, the complete variable domain is ETGVTQSPTHLIKTRGQQVTLRCSSQSGHNTVSWYQQALGQGPQFIFQYYREEENGRGNFPPRFSGLQFPNYSSELNVNALELDDSALYLCASSSDRGTGNTIYFGEGSWLTVV.

With respect to this clonotype: A read error may be the cause here, since a much bigger clone is one base away. The chain employs TRBV12-3 or TRBV12-4 and TRBJ1-2; D might be TRBD1 (5 bases). CDR3 size: 13 residues. Here the CDR3 reads CASSPGTYYGFTF. CDR3 bases: TGTGCCAGCAGCCCCGGGACTTACTATGGCTTCACCTTC.

This clonotype was observed many times. The chain links TRBV7-2 to TRBJ2-2; D is uncertain. The CDR3 runs 14 residues. With 1 base removed from V and 5 bases from J, the gap between germline ends came to 8 bases. Germline V lookup: CDR1 SGHTA, CDR2 FQGNSA. The CDR3: CASSLVQQTGELFF. The CDR3 coding sequence is TGTGCCAGCAGCTTAGTTCAGCAGACCGGGGAGCTGTTTTTT.

Worth noting for this clonotype: A much bigger clone sits one base away, suggesting this may be a read error. The conserved final phenylalanine or tryptophan is absent from the CDR3, which likely points to a read error. This chain connects TRBV25-1 to TRBJ2-3; TRBD2 might be the D (6 bases). The CDR3 runs to 12 residues. Trimming took off 2 bases at V and 6 bases at J, with 6 bases between the two ends. Germline CDR1 reads MGHDK; CDR2 reads SYGVNS. CDR3 amino acids: CASSEGGDTQYC. CDR3 DNA sequence: TGTGCCAGCAGTGAAGGAGGGGATACGCAGTATTGT.

Ten or more counts support this clonotype. The chain uses TRBV2 and TRBJ1-5; unclear D gene. The ends were cut back, 7 bases at V and 6 bases at J, with 16 bases in the middle. CDR1 and CDR2 (germline): SNHLY, FYNNEI. The CDR3 spans 14 residues. As DNA, the CDR3 is TGTGCCAGCACCCGGGAGGGAATCAGTCAGCCCCAGCATTTT. Translation: CASTREGISQPQHF.

This clonotype showed up just a few times. The chain employs TRBV11-1 and TRBJ1-2; D possibly corresponds to TRBD1 (5 bases). There are 16 residues in the CDR3. In germline, CDR1 is SGHAT, CDR2 FQDESV (reference sequence). The germline V and J ends were trimmed by 5 bases and 0 bases, with 16 bases remaining between them. The CDR3 DNA follows: TGTGCCAGCAGCCTCAGCCGGACACCGACTAACTATGGCTACACCTTC. Protein product: CASSLSRTPTNYGYTF. Looking up the rest from reference TRBV11-1 and TRBJ1-2 gives the full variable domain: EAEVAQSPRYKITEKSQAVAFWCDPISGHATLYWYRQILGQGPELLVQFQDESVVDDSQLPKDRFSAERLKGVDSTLKIQPAELGDSAMYLCASSLSRTPTNYGYTFGSGTRLTVV.

At least ten counts were recorded for this clonotype. The CDR3 nucleotides are TGTGCCAGCAGTGAAGCGTCGGGACAGCCCCTCTATGGCTACACCTTC. It is translated as CASSEASGQPLYGYTF. The genes are TRBV6-1 and TRBJ1-2, with 7 positions matching TRBD1. V dropped 0 bases and J dropped 4; count of bases not matched to a gene: 8. Germline V CDR1 and CDR2: MNHNS, SASEGT. The CDR3 extends over 16 amino acids.

This clonotype has a count of ten or more. The chain carries TRBV7-8 and TRBJ2-3, with 7 positions matching TRBD2. J was trimmed by 1 base and V by 5 bases; bases with no gene match: 6. Per germline, CDR1 SGHVS and CDR2 FQNEAQ. This CDR3 spans 15 amino acids. CDR3: CASSPGGSRTDTQYF. CDR3 in DNA: TGTGCCAGCAGCCCCGGGGGGTCTCGCACAGATACGCAGTATTTT.

This clonotype has at least ten counts. This chain links TRBV6-5 with TRBJ1-2, with D perhaps matching TRBD1 (6 bases). Looked up from germline, CDR1 is MNHEY and CDR2 is SVGAGI. Trimming removed 5 bases at V and 6 bases at J, with 13 bases between. The CDR3 spans 13 residues. CDR3 sequence: CASSIGGHNGYTF. The DNA of the CDR3 is TGTGCCAGCAGTATCGGGGGGCATAATGGCTACACCTTC.

The chain uses TRBV20-1 and TRBJ2-7, with a possible D match to TRBD2 (5 bases). V lost 0 bases, J lost 0 bases, and 9 bases lay in between. This CDR3 has 14 amino acids. The germline CDR1 and CDR2 sequences are DFQATT and SNEGSKA (reference sequence). In DNA, the CDR3 is TGCAGTGCTAGAGATGGGAGTAACTCCTACGAGCAGTACTTC. Protein sequence: CSARDGSNSYEQYF.